The 27 T cell receptor beta chains given below trace back to one sample, sequenced in a study of T cells in Graves' hyperthyroidism and ophthalmopathy. RNA transcripts gave rise to amplified TCR beta CDR3 regions. Researchers ran a first-round RT-PCR on the TCR CDR3 using the HTBI primer set. TCRdb independently ran MiXCR on the multiplex PCR reads; one entry per CDR3 protein. The table shows roughly 500,000 distinct CDR3 sequences, with roughly a sixth occurring only once. Specimen: blood. The receptors come from a woman aged 25-40 years with Graves' ophthalmopathy.

This chain uses TRBV2 with TRBJ1-3; D perhaps matches TRBD1 (5 bases). In germline, CDR1 is SNHLY, CDR2 FYNNEI. CDR3 length: 15 residues. With 6 bases removed from V and 0 bases from J, the gap between germline ends came to 12 bases. CDR3 protein: CASRGDSSSGNTIYF. CDR3 coding DNA: TGTGCCAGCAGGGGCGACAGCAGCTCTGGAAACACCATATATTTT.

The chain has TRBV28 and TRBJ2-3; maybe TRBD2 (6 bases). Germline V gene data show CDR1 as MDHEN and CDR2 as SYDVKM. The CDR3 has 20 residues. Trimming left V 3 bases short and J 0 bases short, with 25 bases between. The CDR3 DNA follows: TGTGCCAGCAGTTTGTTAATAGCGGAAGTTGGGACGTCTAGCACAGATACGCAGTATTTT. Protein product: CASSLLIAEVGTSSTDTQYF.

The chain couples TRBV25-1 to TRBJ2-7; D is uncertain. CDR1 MGHDK and CDR2 SYGVNS come from the germline V gene. This CDR3 has 11 amino acids. Trimming took off 2 bases at V and 7 bases at J, with 6 bases between the two ends. Written as DNA, the CDR3 is TGTGCCAGCAGTGAACCCCCGGAGCAGTACTTC. As protein: CASSEPPEQYF.

In this sample, this clonotype turned up many times. The gene calls are TRBV7-9 and TRBJ2-1; possibly TRBD2 for D (6 bases). The CDR3 is 14 residues long. The V and J ends lost 6 bases and 8 bases respectively, with 17 bases between them. The germline CDR1 and CDR2 sequences are SEHNR and FQNEAQ (reference sequence). In DNA form, the CDR3 reads TGTGCCAGCAGTACTCGGGAGTGGGGTCATGAGCAGTTCTTC. Translation gives CASSTREWGHEQFF.

This clonotype was observed at least ten times. V is TRBV27 and J is TRBJ2-5; D ambiguous. The germline V and J ends were trimmed by 0 bases and 4 bases, with 6 bases remaining between them. Germline V CDR1 and CDR2: MNHEY, SMNVEV (reference sequence). The CDR3 totals 13 residues. The CDR3 nucleotides are TGTGCCAGCAGTTTATCCACCCGAGAGACCCAGTACTTC. Translation gives CASSLSTRETQYF.

This clonotype came up a few times. V usage is TRBV18 and J usage is TRBJ2-2, with D unclear. The CDR3 totals 14 residues. Germline lookup yields CDR1 KGHSH and CDR2 LQKENI. The V gene lost 3 bases and the J gene lost 3 bases, with 8 bases spanning the gap. The CDR3 sequence: CASSPDLDTGELFF. The CDR3 nucleotides are TGTGCCAGCTCACCTGATCTTGACACCGGGGAGCTGTTTTTT.

The chain carries TRBV28 and TRBJ2-7; no clear D. Trimming took off 6 bases at V and 4 bases at J, with 7 bases between the two ends. The CDR3 has 11 residues. Germline loops: CDR1 MDHEN, CDR2 SYDVKM. CDR3 DNA: TGTGCCAGCAGGGAAGGGTACGAGCAGTACTTC. Its protein is CASREGYEQYF.

J is TRBJ2-2 and V is TRBV6-1; 9 positions agree with TRBD1. This CDR3 is 19 amino acids long. Germline V gene sequence: CDR1 MNHNS, CDR2 SASEGT. Trimming cost V 7 bases and J 4 bases; bases outside gene matches: 19. The CDR3 is CASTLGGGTGLFFTGELFF. CDR3 in DNA: TGTGCCAGCACCTTAGGCGGTGGGACAGGGCTTTTTTTCACCGGGGAGCTGTTTTTT.

This clonotype was counted at least ten times. This sequence joins TRBV12-3 or TRBV12-4 and TRBJ2-2, with 9 positions matching TRBD1. V lost 8 bases and J lost 7; bases outside the gene matches: 11. The CDR3 spans 15 residues. The DNA for the CDR3 is TGTGCCAGCGGTAGAACAGGGGGCGGGAGCGGGGAGCTGTTTTTT. This translates into CASGRTGGGSGELFF.

The V and J genes are TRBV29-1 and TRBJ1-4; a weak D match, TRBD1 (5 bases). The CDR3 loop spans 13 amino acids. V shed 6 bases and J shed 5 bases, with 13 bases lying between them. Germline CDR1 is SQVTM and CDR2 is ANQGSEA. The CDR3 DNA is TGCAGCGTCGCCCCGGGGCCCAATGAAAAACTGTTTTTT. This gives the protein CSVAPGPNEKLFF.

The J gene is TRBJ2-2, the V gene TRBV29-1; D is possibly TRBD1 (6 bases). The germline V and J ends were trimmed by 7 bases and 7 bases, with 10 bases remaining between them. The CDR3 has 11 residues. The germline gives CDR1 SQVTM, CDR2 ANQGSEA. The CDR3 DNA is TGCAGCGCTGGGACAAACGGGGAGCTGTTTTTT. This gives the protein CSAGTNGELFF.

This clonotype was counted only a few times. This chain links TRBV18 with TRBJ2-5, with D maybe TRBD1 (5 bases). This CDR3 is 15 amino acids long. Germline CDR1 is KGHSH and CDR2 is LQKENI. The V gene lost 2 bases and the J gene lost 5 bases, with 15 bases spanning the gap. Here the CDR3 reads CASSPFQGSKETQYF. CDR3 coding DNA: TGTGCCAGCTCACCATTTCAGGGATCCAAGGAGACCCAGTACTTC.

This clonotype was seen ten or more times. The chain links TRBV20-1 to TRBJ2-1; D gene unclear. Looked up from germline, CDR1 is DFQATT and CDR2 is SNEGSKA (reference sequence). V was clipped by 4 bases and J by 6 bases, with 13 bases between them. The CDR3 has 13 amino acids. CDR3 amino acids: CSANWRIANEQFF. CDR3 DNA sequence: TGCAGTGCTAATTGGCGAATCGCCAATGAGCAGTTCTTC.

In this sample, this clonotype turned up many times. The rearrangement joins TRBV4-1 to TRBJ1-4, with a tentative D call TRBD1 (6 bases). The length of the CDR3 is 18 residues. Germline V gives CDR1 MGHRA, CDR2 YSYEKL. V lost 1 base and J lost 4, with 19 bases in between. The CDR3 here is CASSQGTRGYLSNEKLFF. The CDR3 DNA reads TGCGCCAGCAGCCAAGGAACCAGGGGCTACCTAAGTAATGAAAAACTGTTTTTT.

This clonotype was detected a few times. This chain links TRBV27 with TRBJ1-2, with a weak D call TRBD1 (6 bases). The CDR3 consists of 15 residues. Deletions cut 2 bases from V and 5 bases from J, with 15 bases between. Germline lookup yields CDR1 MNHEY and CDR2 SMNVEV (reference sequence). CDR3 nucleotide sequence: TGTGCCAGCAGTTTAGAAGTCAGGGGAGAATATGGCTACACCTTC. Translating gives CASSLEVRGEYGYTF.

This clonotype was observed a handful of times. The chain carries TRBV28 and TRBJ1-2, with D maybe TRBD1 (5 bases). V lost 7 bases to trimming and J lost 7 bases, with 10 bases between them. The CDR3 totals 11 residues. The germline V gene encodes CDR1 MDHEN and CDR2 SYDVKM. The CDR3 DNA is TGTGCCAGCACCCCAGGGATTGGCTACACCTTC. It yields the protein CASTPGIGYTF.

Ten or more counts support this clonotype. The rearrangement uses TRBV28 and TRBJ1-1; D call uncertain. The CDR3 length is 15 residues. Trimming removed 5 bases at V and 1 base at J, with 14 bases between. Germline CDR1 and CDR2: MDHEN and SYDVKM. CDR3 DNA sequence: TGTGCCAGCAGTCCAACCCGGGGAGGGAACACTGAAGCTTTCTTT. This sequence encodes CASSPTRGGNTEAFF.

The chain is built from TRBV28 and TRBJ1-5; D unclear. This CDR3 region has 14 residues. V lost 5 bases and J 7 bases, leaving 15 bases between the germline ends. Germline lookup yields CDR1 MDHEN and CDR2 SYDVKM. This chain's CDR3 is CASSPAGFQQPQHF. The CDR3 DNA follows: TGTGCCAGCAGTCCCGCCGGGTTTCAACAGCCCCAGCATTTT.

The rearrangement joins TRBV29-1 to TRBJ2-2; D is ambiguous. This CDR3 is 13 amino acids long. The germline V and J ends were trimmed by 7 bases and 8 bases, with 17 bases remaining between them. From germline, CDR1 is SQVTM and CDR2 ANQGSEA. The CDR3 loop reads CSATELPGGELFF. Here the CDR3 DNA reads TGCAGCGCCACGGAACTACCTGGTGGGGAGCTGTTTTTT.

This clonotype occurred once. The V and J genes are TRBV19 and TRBJ2-1; 8 positions match TRBD2. CDR1 and CDR2 (germline): LNHDA, SQIVND (reference sequence). CDR3 length: 15 amino acids. J gave up 7 bases and V 7 bases, and 12 bases lay outside the gene matches. The CDR3 nucleotides are TGTGCCAGTAAAAGTAGCGGGATCTCGAGTAATGAGCAGTTCTTC. Translation gives CASKSSGISSNEQFF. Complete variable domain (other parts from reference TRBV19 and TRBJ2-1): DGGITQSPKYLFRKEGQNVTLSCEQNLNHDAMYWYRQDPGQGLRLIYYSQIVNDFQKGDIAEGYSVSREKKESFPLTVTSAQKNPTAFYLCASKSSGISSNEQFFGPGTRLTVL.

Comments on this clonotype: A much more abundant neighbour one base away suggests this may be a read error. The V and J genes are TRBV6-4 and TRBJ1-4; D gene ambiguous. The CDR3 has 14 residues. Trimming took off 6 bases at V and 3 bases at J, with 11 bases between the two ends. Germline CDR1 and CDR2: MRHNA and SNTAGT. CDR3 in amino acids: CASRKVESNEKLFF. The CDR3 DNA reads as TGTGCCAGCAGGAAAGTCGAATCTAATGAAAAACTGTTTTTT.

Turning to this clonotype: A much larger clone differs by one base, so this may be a read error. V and J are TRBV28 and TRBJ2-5, with 9 positions matching TRBD1. The germline gives CDR1 MDHEN, CDR2 SYDVKM. The CDR3 runs 19 residues. CDR3 DNA: TGTGTCAGCACCCCACTGGGAGGAGGACAGGGGACACTTCAAGAGACCCAGTACTTC. Translated: CVSTPLGGGQGTLQETQYF.

The chain joins TRBV29-1 to TRBJ2-2, with 11 bases aligning to TRBD2. There are 14 residues in the CDR3. The V and J ends lost 6 bases and 7 bases, in that order; junction bases with no gene match: 7. CDR1 is SQVTM and CDR2 is ANQGSEA in the germline V gene. CDR3 region: CSVRTSGLRGELFF. In nucleotides, the CDR3 is TGCAGCGTCAGGACTAGCGGGCTACGCGGGGAGCTGTTTTTT.

This clonotype was seen at least ten times. The chain is built from TRBV6-1 and TRBJ1-3; 7 positions match TRBD1. Per the germline V gene, CDR1 is MNHNS and CDR2 is SASEGT. There are 15 residues in the CDR3. After removal of 5 bases from V and 0 bases from J, the junction contained 4 bases not matched to a gene. The CDR3 nucleotides are TGTGCCAGCAGTTCGGACAGGAGCTCTGGAAACACCATATATTTT. Translating it yields CASSSDRSSGNTIYF.

This clonotype has more than one count but fewer than ten. The chain carries TRBV20-1 and TRBJ2-7; 7 nucleotides agree with TRBD1. CDR1 and CDR2 (germline): DFQATT, SNEGSKA (reference sequence). This CDR3 is 13 amino acids long. Unmatched junction bases numbered 10, after V lost 5 bases and J lost 6 bases. The CDR3 sequence is CSAPRQGTSEQYF. In nucleotides, the CDR3 is TGCAGTGCTCCAAGACAGGGAACAAGCGAGCAGTACTTC.

This clonotype appeared many times. The rearrangement joins TRBV5-6 to TRBJ2-3; TRBD2 might be the D (5 bases). The CDR3 is made up of 13 amino acids. The germline gives CDR1 SGHDT, CDR2 YYEEEE. V was cut by 0 bases and J by 6 bases, with 8 bases left in between. The DNA for the CDR3 is TGTGCCAGCAGCTTGGCTGAGCGGGATACGCAGTATTTT. Translation gives CASSLAERDTQYF.

This clonotype occurred many times. The rearrangement links TRBV5-6 to TRBJ2-7; 7 bases fit TRBD1. Unmatched junction bases numbered 8, after V lost 3 bases and J lost 2 bases. The CDR3 is made up of 15 amino acids. Germline V CDR1 and CDR2: SGHDT, YYEEEE. The CDR3 sequence is CASSYRDSRPYEQYF. The CDR3 bases are TGTGCCAGCAGCTACCGGGACAGTCGGCCCTACGAGCAGTACTTC.